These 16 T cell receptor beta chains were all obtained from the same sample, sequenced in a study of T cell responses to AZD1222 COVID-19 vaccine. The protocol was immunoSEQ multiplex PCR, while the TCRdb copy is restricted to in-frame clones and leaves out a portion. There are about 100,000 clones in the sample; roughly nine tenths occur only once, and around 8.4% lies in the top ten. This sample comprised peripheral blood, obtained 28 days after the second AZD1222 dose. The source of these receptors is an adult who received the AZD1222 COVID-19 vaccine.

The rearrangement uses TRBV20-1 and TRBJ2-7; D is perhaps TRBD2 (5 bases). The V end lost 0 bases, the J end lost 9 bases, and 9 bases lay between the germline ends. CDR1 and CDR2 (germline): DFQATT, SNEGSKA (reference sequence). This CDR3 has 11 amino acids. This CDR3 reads CSARDLRGQYF. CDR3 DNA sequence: TGCAGTGCTAGAGATCTCCGGGGGCAGTACTTC.

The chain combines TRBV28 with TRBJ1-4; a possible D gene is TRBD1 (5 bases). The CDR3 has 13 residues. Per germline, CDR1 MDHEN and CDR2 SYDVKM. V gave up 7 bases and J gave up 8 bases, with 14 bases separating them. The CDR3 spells CASNAGQPEKLFF. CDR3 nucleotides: TGTGCCAGCAATGCAGGGCAGCCGGAAAAACTGTTTTTT.

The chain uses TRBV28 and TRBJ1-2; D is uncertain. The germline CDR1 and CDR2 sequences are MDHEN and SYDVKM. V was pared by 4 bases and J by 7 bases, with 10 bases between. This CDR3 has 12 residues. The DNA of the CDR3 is TGTGCCAGCAGTTCTCGATCTAGTGGCTACACCTTC. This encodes CASSSRSSGYTF.

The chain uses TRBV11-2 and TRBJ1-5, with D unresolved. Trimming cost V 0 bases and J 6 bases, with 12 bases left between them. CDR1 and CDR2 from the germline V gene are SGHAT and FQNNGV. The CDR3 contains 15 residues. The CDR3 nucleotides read TGTGCCAGCAGCTTAGATCTGTCGGCCAGTCAGCCCCAGCATTTT. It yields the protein CASSLDLSASQPQHF.

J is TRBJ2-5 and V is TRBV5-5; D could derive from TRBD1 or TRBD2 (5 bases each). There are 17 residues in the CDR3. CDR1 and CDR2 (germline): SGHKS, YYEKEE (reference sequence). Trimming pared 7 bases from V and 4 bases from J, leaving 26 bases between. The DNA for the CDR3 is TGTGCCAGCGAGGATCAGGGTCGCTCGGGGTTGGTAGAGACCCAGTACTTC. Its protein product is CASEDQGRSGLVETQYF.

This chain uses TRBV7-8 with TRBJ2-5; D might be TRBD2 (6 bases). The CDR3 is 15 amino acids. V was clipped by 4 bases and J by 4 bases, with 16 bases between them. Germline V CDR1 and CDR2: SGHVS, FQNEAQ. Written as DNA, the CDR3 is TGTGCCAGCAGCTCCGGGACTCCCCGGGCAGAGACCCAGTACTTC. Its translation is CASSSGTPRAETQYF.

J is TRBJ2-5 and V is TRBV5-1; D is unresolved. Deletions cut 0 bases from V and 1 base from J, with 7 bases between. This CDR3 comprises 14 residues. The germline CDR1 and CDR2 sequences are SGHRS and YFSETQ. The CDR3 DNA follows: TGCGCCAGCAGCTTGGCCCCTGCCCAAGAGACCCAGTACTTC. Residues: CASSLAPAQETQYF.

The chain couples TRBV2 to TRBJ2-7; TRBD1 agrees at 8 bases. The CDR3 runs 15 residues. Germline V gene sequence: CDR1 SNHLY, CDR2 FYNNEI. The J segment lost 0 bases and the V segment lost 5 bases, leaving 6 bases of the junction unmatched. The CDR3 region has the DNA TGTGCCAGCAGTACGACAGGGGACAGCTCCTACGAGCAGTACTTC. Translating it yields CASSTTGDSSYEQYF. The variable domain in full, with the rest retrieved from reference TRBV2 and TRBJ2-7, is EPEVTQTPSHQVTQMGQEVILRCVPISNHLYFYWYRQILGQKVEFLVSFYNNEISEKSEIFDDQFSVERPDGSNFTLKIRSTKLEDSAMYFCASSTTGDSSYEQYFGPGTRLTVT.

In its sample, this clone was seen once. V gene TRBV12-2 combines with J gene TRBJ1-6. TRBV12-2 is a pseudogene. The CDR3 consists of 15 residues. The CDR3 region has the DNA TGTGCAAGTCGCTTAGGTCGGTTGTTAGGTTCACCCCTCCACTTT. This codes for CASRLGRLLGSPLHF.

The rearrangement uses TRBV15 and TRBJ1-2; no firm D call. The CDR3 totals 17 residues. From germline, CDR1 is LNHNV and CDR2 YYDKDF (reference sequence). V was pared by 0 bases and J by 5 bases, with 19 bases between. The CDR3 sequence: CATSRDGSYGGGYGYTF. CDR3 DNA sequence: TGTGCCACCAGCAGAGATGGTAGTTATGGTGGAGGGTATGGCTACACCTTC.

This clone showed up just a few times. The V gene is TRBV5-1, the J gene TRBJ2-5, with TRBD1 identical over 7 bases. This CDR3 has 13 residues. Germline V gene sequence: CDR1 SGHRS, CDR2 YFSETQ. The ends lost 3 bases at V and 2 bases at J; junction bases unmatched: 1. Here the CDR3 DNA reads TGCGCCAGCAGCTCGGGACAGCAAGAGACCCAGTACTTC. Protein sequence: CASSSGQQETQYF.

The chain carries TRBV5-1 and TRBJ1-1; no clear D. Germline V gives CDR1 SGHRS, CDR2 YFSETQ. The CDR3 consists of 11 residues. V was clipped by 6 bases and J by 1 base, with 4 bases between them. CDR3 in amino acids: CASTGNTEAFF. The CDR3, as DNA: TGCGCCAGCACAGGGAACACTGAAGCTTTCTTT.

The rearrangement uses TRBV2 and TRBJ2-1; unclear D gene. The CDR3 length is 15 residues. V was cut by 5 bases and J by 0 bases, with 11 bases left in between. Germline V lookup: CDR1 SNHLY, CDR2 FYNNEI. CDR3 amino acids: CASSRLASSYNEQFF. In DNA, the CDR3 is TGTGCCAGCAGTCGGCTGGCGAGCTCCTACAATGAGCAGTTCTTC.

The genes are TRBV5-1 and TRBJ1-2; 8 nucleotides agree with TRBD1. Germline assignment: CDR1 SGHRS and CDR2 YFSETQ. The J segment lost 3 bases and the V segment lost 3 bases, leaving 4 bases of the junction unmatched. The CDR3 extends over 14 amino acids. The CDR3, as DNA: TGCGCCAGCAGCTGGACAGGGCCGGACTATGGCTACACCTTC. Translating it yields CASSWTGPDYGYTF.

The CDR3 reads CASSVGPATNTGELFF. CDR3 DNA: TGTGCCAGCAGCGTAGGCCCAGCCACGAACACCGGGGAGCTGTTTTTT. The rearrangement joins TRBV9 to TRBJ2-2; D unresolved. With 0 bases removed from V and 0 bases from J, the gap between germline ends came to 9 bases. The CDR3 spans 16 residues. Germline V gene data show CDR1 as SGDLS and CDR2 as YYNGEE.

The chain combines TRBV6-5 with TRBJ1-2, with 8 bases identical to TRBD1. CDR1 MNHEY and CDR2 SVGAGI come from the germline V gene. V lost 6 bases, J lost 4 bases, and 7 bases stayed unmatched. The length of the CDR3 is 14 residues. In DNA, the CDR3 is TGTGCCAGCAGAGACGACAGGGGAGGCTATGGCTACACCTTC. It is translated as CASRDDRGGYGYTF.